A single sample is the source of the 21 T cell receptor beta chains below, sequenced in a study of T cell responses to AZD1222 COVID-19 vaccine. This table comes from immunoSEQ multiplex PCR, and its TCRdb copy is limited to in-frame clones, with some not included. The sample includes approximately 110,000 clones, more than 75% of them seen just once. The sequences come from peripheral blood, collected on day 0 of AZD1222 vaccination. These receptors all stem from an adult in good health.

The V gene is TRBV7-9, the J gene TRBJ1-3, with 11 positions matching TRBD1. The CDR3 runs to 17 residues. The J segment lost 0 bases and the V segment lost 5 bases, leaving 6 bases of the junction unmatched. CDR1 SEHNR and CDR2 FQNEAQ come from the germline V gene (reference sequence). CDR3 region: CASSLGTGGYSGNTIYF. CDR3 bases: TGTGCCAGCAGCCTCGGGACAGGGGGTTACTCTGGAAACACCATATATTTT.

The gene calls are TRBV7-2 and TRBJ2-5, with a tentative D call TRBD2 (5 bases). Germline CDR1 and CDR2: SGHTA and FQGNSA. The V end lost 5 bases, the J end lost 2 bases, and 15 bases lay between the germline ends. The CDR3 runs 15 residues. DNA for the CDR3: TGTGCCAGCAGCGATGGGCGACGGGGTCAAGAGACCCAGTACTTC. This translates into CASSDGRRGQETQYF.

The chain has TRBV3-1 (or the pseudogene TRBV3-2) and TRBJ2-1; 10 nucleotides agree with TRBD2. Germline V CDR1 and CDR2: LGHDT, YNNKEL (reference sequence). Unmatched junction bases numbered 10, after V lost 4 bases and J lost 7 bases. The CDR3 runs 16 residues. The CDR3 loop reads CASSRRPSGSSNEQFF. The CDR3 coding sequence is TGTGCCAGCAGCCGGCGCCCTAGCGGGAGTAGTAATGAGCAGTTCTTC.

The rearrangement joins TRBV14 to TRBJ2-1, with TRBD2 as a possible D gene (6 bases). The germline V gene has CDR1 SGHDN and CDR2 FVKESK. The ends were cut back, 2 bases at V and 7 bases at J, with 15 bases in the middle. This CDR3 comprises 15 residues. DNA of the CDR3: TGTGCCAGCAGCCAAATGGCGGGGTTGACGAATGAGCAGTTCTTC. As protein: CASSQMAGLTNEQFF.

This clone was found once. The chain links TRBV2 to TRBJ1-1; D is perhaps TRBD1 (6 bases). The germline V gene has CDR1 SNHLY and CDR2 FYNNEI. The CDR3 is 14 amino acids. The germline V and J ends were trimmed by 5 bases and 1 base, with 11 bases remaining between them. CDR3 amino acids: CASSSQGGNTEAFF. CDR3 DNA sequence: TGTGCCAGCAGTTCACAGGGTGGGAACACTGAAGCTTTCTTT.

The chain is built from TRBV19 and TRBJ2-7, with D possibly TRBD1 on 7 matching bases. The ends were cut back, 5 bases at V and 0 bases at J, with 14 bases in the middle. CDR3 length: 15 amino acids. Germline V gene sequence: CDR1 LNHDA, CDR2 SQIVND (reference sequence). This CDR3 is CASSGGTVTSYEQYF. In DNA, the CDR3 is TGTGCCAGTAGTGGAGGGACAGTGACCTCCTACGAGCAGTACTTC. The full variable domain, rest sourced from reference TRBV19 and TRBJ2-7, is DGGITQSPKYLFRKEGQNVTLSCEQNLNHDAMYWYRQDPGQGLRLIYYSQIVNDFQKGDIAEGYSVSREKKESFPLTVTSAQKNPTAFYLCASSGGTVTSYEQYFGPGTRLTVT.

This clone was counted a few times. This sequence joins TRBV19 and TRBJ1-4; tentative D call: TRBD1 (6 bases). The V end was cut by 3 bases, the J end by 8 bases, with 16 bases between. This CDR3 has 15 amino acids. Germline CDR1 is LNHDA and CDR2 is SQIVND (reference sequence). The CDR3 loop reads CASSIWGQSYEKLFF. CDR3 DNA sequence: TGTGCCAGTAGTATCTGGGGGCAGTCCTACGAAAAACTGTTTTTT.

J is TRBJ2-7 and V is TRBV27; 7 positions agree with TRBD2. CDR1 and CDR2 (germline): MNHEY, SMNVEV (reference sequence). With 4 bases clipped from V and 9 bases from J, the junction kept 18 bases outside the gene matches. The CDR3 is 16 amino acids. The CDR3 nucleotides are TGTGCCAGCAGTTCGAACAGAAATACGCGCTCGGGGGGGCAGTACTTC. It codes for CASSSNRNTRSGGQYF.

The rearrangement uses TRBV6-5 and TRBJ2-7; D remains ambiguous. Germline CDR1 is MNHEY and CDR2 is SVGAGI. CDR3 length: 13 amino acids. V was clipped by 8 bases and J by 1 base, with 12 bases between them. The CDR3 DNA is TGTGCCAGCCGATTCTCGGAGTCCTACGAGCAGTACTTC. It is translated as CASRFSESYEQYF.

The chain recombines TRBV27 with TRBJ1-4, with 10 bases matching TRBD1. Germline V gene data show CDR1 as MNHEY and CDR2 as SMNVEV (reference sequence). J was trimmed by 3 bases and V by 7 bases; bases with no gene match: 17. This CDR3 contains 19 residues. The CDR3 DNA is TGTGCCAGCAAGGTCCGGGACAGGGGTCGACTGTATGCTAATGAAAAACTGTTTTTT. It specifies CASKVRDRGRLYANEKLFF.

This chain uses TRBV7-9 with TRBJ2-5; D possibly corresponds to TRBD1 (6 bases). Looked up from germline, CDR1 is SEHNR and CDR2 is FQNEAQ (reference sequence). The germline V and J ends were trimmed by 5 bases and 1 base, with 23 bases remaining between them. This CDR3 contains 18 residues. CDR3 sequence: CASSHRKPNGQIQETQYF. CDR3 coding DNA: TGTGCCAGCAGCCACCGCAAGCCAAACGGACAGATCCAAGAGACCCAGTACTTC.

The chain employs TRBV5-1 and TRBJ2-7; a weak D match, TRBD2 (6 bases). The CDR3 runs to 13 residues. Germline CDR1 SGHRS, CDR2 YFSETQ. The V gene lost 3 bases and the J gene lost 5 bases, with 12 bases spanning the gap. The CDR3 nucleotides are TGCGCCAGCAGCTGGGGAGGATACGACGAGCAGTACTTC. This sequence encodes CASSWGGYDEQYF.

The chain carries TRBV7-2 and TRBJ2-5; 8 nucleotides align to TRBD2. Germline-derived CDR1 and CDR2 are SGHTA and FQGNSA. Losses at the gene ends were 7 bases for V and 5 bases for J; bases not matched to a gene: 12. The CDR3 has 15 amino acids. The DNA of the CDR3 is TGTGCCAGCACCCCGTGGAGCGGGAGACAGGAGACCCAGTACTTC. This translates into CASTPWSGRQETQYF.

A few counts support this clone. The V and J genes are TRBV3-1 (or the pseudogene TRBV3-2) and TRBJ1-1; no firm D call. The V gene's germline CDR1 is LGHDT and CDR2 YNNKEL (reference sequence). Trimming cost V 1 base and J 5 bases, with 8 bases left between them. The CDR3 extends over 13 amino acids. The CDR3 DNA sequence: TGTGCCAGCAGCCAAGCAGGACTAACTGAAGCTTTCTTT. Translated: CASSQAGLTEAFF.

The chain recombines TRBV19 with TRBJ1-4; 12 bases are a match to TRBD1. The CDR3 is 17 residues long. Germline assignment: CDR1 LNHDA and CDR2 SQIVND (reference sequence). Germline trimming cut 6 bases from V and 2 bases from J; bases unmatched to any gene: 7. CDR3 in amino acids: CASSFGTGGMTNEKLFF. Written as DNA, the CDR3 is TGTGCCAGTAGCTTTGGGACAGGGGGCATGACTAATGAAAAACTGTTTTTT.

The rearrangement links TRBV7-2 to TRBJ2-7, with D possibly TRBD1 on 6 matching bases. Germline V CDR1 and CDR2: SGHTA, FQGNSA. Trimming took 1 base from V and 6 from J, leaving 10 bases between them. The CDR3 has 13 amino acids. The CDR3 is CASSLGGRGEQYF. The CDR3 coding sequence is TGTGCCAGCAGCTTAGGTGGCAGGGGCGAGCAGTACTTC. Full variable domain (missing parts from reference TRBV7-2 and TRBJ2-7): GAGVSQSPSNKVTEKGKDVELRCDPISGHTALYWYRQSLGQGLEFLIYFQGNSAPDKSGLPSDRFSAERTGGSVSTLTIQRTQQEDSAVYLCASSLGGRGEQYFGPGTRLTVT.

The chain links TRBV25-1 to TRBJ1-2; D not resolved. The CDR3 length is 14 residues. Looked up from germline, CDR1 is MGHDK and CDR2 is SYGVNS. V lost 2 bases and J 5 bases, leaving 12 bases between the germline ends. CDR3 loop: CASSEVGGGYGYTF. The CDR3 DNA follows: TGTGCCAGCAGTGAAGTTGGCGGAGGATATGGCTACACCTTC.

J is TRBJ1-2 and V is TRBV19; TRBD1 agrees at 12 bases. The CDR3 totals 18 residues. V trimming: 3 bases; J trimming: 8 bases; junction bases outside the gene matches: 16. Per germline, CDR1 LNHDA and CDR2 SQIVND (reference sequence). The CDR3 is CASSMYPLSGTGGEGYTF. CDR3 bases: TGTGCCAGTAGTATGTACCCTCTCTCCGGGACAGGGGGCGAAGGCTACACCTTC.

This clone was picked up a small number of times. The V call is TRBV5-5, the J call TRBJ2-5; perhaps TRBD1 as D (6 bases). CDR3 length: 15 amino acids. Trimming removed 4 bases from V and 2 bases from J, with 15 bases in between. CDR1 and CDR2 from the germline V gene are SGHKS and YYEKEE (reference sequence). The CDR3 nucleotides read TGTGCCAGCAGCCCATCCGGGACAAATCAAGAGACCCAGTACTTC. Translation gives CASSPSGTNQETQYF.

The chain carries TRBV24-1 and TRBJ2-3, with TRBD2 identical over 11 bases. This CDR3 region has 18 residues. CDR1 is KGHDR and CDR2 is SFDVKD in the germline V gene. V shed 4 bases and J 1 base; nucleotides not matched to a gene: 9. The CDR3 protein is CATSELTGTSGCTDTQYF. The CDR3 DNA sequence: TGTGCCACCAGTGAATTAACCGGGACTAGCGGTTGCACAGATACGCAGTATTTT.

The genes are TRBV6-5 and TRBJ1-2; D gene ambiguous. V gave up 6 bases and J gave up 8 bases, with 13 bases separating them. CDR1 MNHEY and CDR2 SVGAGI come from the germline V gene. CDR3 size: 12 residues. CDR3 nucleotide sequence: TGTGCCAGCAGGGGCAGCGGGTCGGGCTACACCTTC. Translating gives CASRGSGSGYTF.